These 22 T cell receptor beta chains were sequenced from one sample in a study of blood T cells in healthy people across ages. A sample-barcoded 5' primer and a J-beta primer mix were used in a second PCR of roughly 7 to 11 cycles. TCRdb fed the 5' RACE reads into MiXCR, producing one record per CDR3 protein. Among over a million distinct CDR3 sequences listed, roughly 64% were seen once. The specimen sequenced was blood. These receptors came from a man younger than 30 in good health.

V usage is TRBV4-1 and J usage is TRBJ1-2; the D gene is possibly TRBD1 (5 bases). Deletions cut 1 base from V and 6 bases from J, with 15 bases between. This CDR3 comprises 15 residues. CDR1 MGHRA and CDR2 YSYEKL come from the germline V gene. In nucleotides, the CDR3 is TGCGCCAGCAGCCAAGGCCAGGGTAGTGCGGATGGCTACACCTTC. Translation: CASSQGQGSADGYTF.

The chain uses TRBV10-3 and TRBJ2-7; TRBD1 matches 10 bases. J was trimmed by 4 bases and V by 7 bases; bases with no gene match: 7. Germline values: CDR1 ENHRY, CDR2 SYGVKD. This CDR3 is 14 amino acids long. CDR3 nucleotides: TGTGCCATCATCGACCGGGACAGGGGTTACGAGCAGTACTTC. The encoded protein is CAIIDRDRGYEQYF.

This clonotype showed up just a few times. The rearrangement joins TRBV12-3 or TRBV12-4 to TRBJ2-7; maybe TRBD1 (8 bases). The length of the CDR3 is 15 residues. The V gene lost 1 base and the J gene lost 2 bases, with 12 bases spanning the gap. The CDR3 region is CASSLDRGGAYEQYF. The CDR3 nucleotides are TGTGCCAGCAGTTTAGACAGGGGGGGAGCCTACGAGCAGTACTTC.

In this sample, this clonotype turned up once. The chain carries TRBV3-1 and TRBJ2-3; possible D gene TRBD2, 5 bases. Germline CDR1 is LGHDT and CDR2 is YNNKEL (reference sequence). The V end lost 4 bases, the J end lost 2 bases, and 13 bases lay between the germline ends. The length of the CDR3 is 15 residues. CDR3 in amino acids: CASSPLAILTDTQYF. The CDR3 DNA sequence: TGTGCCAGCAGCCCCCTAGCAATCCTCACAGATACGCAGTATTTT.

The chain carries TRBV10-3 and TRBJ1-5; D not certain. Germline CDR1 is ENHRY and CDR2 is SYGVKD. V gave up 4 bases and J gave up 0 bases, with 10 bases separating them. The CDR3 totals 15 residues. CDR3 sequence: CAISASDGSNQPQHF. The CDR3 DNA sequence: TGTGCCATCAGTGCGTCCGATGGTAGCAATCAGCCCCAGCATTTT.

The chain is built from TRBV7-9 and TRBJ2-3; TRBD2 matches at 8 bases. The germline gives CDR1 SEHNR, CDR2 FQNEAQ (reference sequence). The junction had 14 bases not matched to a gene; V was cut back by 5 bases and J by 10 bases. The CDR3 runs 15 residues. CDR3 loop: CASSPVSGRGTAQYF. In DNA, the CDR3 is TGTGCCAGCAGCCCGGTCAGCGGGAGAGGGACGGCGCAGTATTTT.

This chain connects TRBV11-2 to TRBJ2-5, with D perhaps matching TRBD1 or TRBD2 (5 bases each). The CDR3 is made up of 15 amino acids. Trimming stripped 0 bases from V and 5 bases from J, with 13 bases between. CDR1 is SGHAT, CDR2 FQNNGV, per germline. The CDR3 reads CASSLDVWGWETQYF. CDR3 nucleotide sequence: TGTGCCAGCAGCTTAGATGTGTGGGGGTGGGAGACCCAGTACTTC.

This clonotype has just a few counts. This chain connects TRBV11-2 to TRBJ2-2; 10 bases align to TRBD1. CDR3 length equals 14 residues. The germline V gene encodes CDR1 SGHAT and CDR2 FQNNGV. After removal of 5 bases from V and 6 bases from J, the junction contained 3 bases not matched to a gene. The CDR3 nucleotides read TGTGCCAGCAGCCAAGGGACAGGGGCCGGGGAGCTGTTTTTT. This sequence encodes CASSQGTGAGELFF.

This clonotype was observed a few times. The chain uses TRBV27 and TRBJ2-1, with D possibly TRBD2 on 6 matching bases. Trimming cost V 3 bases and J 5 bases, with 11 bases left between them. Germline CDR1 reads MNHEY; CDR2 reads SMNVEV (reference sequence). The CDR3 is 14 residues long. The CDR3 here is CASSFGGSNNEQFF. CDR3 DNA sequence: TGTGCCAGCAGTTTTGGAGGGTCGAACAATGAGCAGTTCTTC.

This clonotype has only a few counts. This chain links TRBV5-4 with TRBJ2-5, with D perhaps TRBD1 or TRBD2 (5 bases each). The DNA end is more similar to TRBJ2-7, so the J call may be wrong. CDR3 length: 15 amino acids. Germline V gene data show CDR1 as SGHNT and CDR2 as YYREEE (reference sequence). CDR3: CASSLAQGRYHEQYF. DNA of the CDR3: TGTGCCAGCAGCTTGGCGCAGGGACGTTACCACGAGCAGTACTTC.

This chain's CDR3 is CASSVIYGTRDTEAFF. DNA for the CDR3: TGTGCCAGTAGTGTCATATACGGGACCCGTGACACTGAAGCTTTCTTT. The chain recombines TRBV19 with TRBJ1-1, with a possible D match to TRBD1 (5 bases). Germline values: CDR1 LNHDA, CDR2 SQIVND (reference sequence). There are 16 residues in the CDR3. V lost 5 bases to trimming and J lost 3 bases, with 19 bases between them.

The J gene is TRBJ2-6, the V gene TRBV27; 10 bases agree with TRBD1. The CDR3 length is 17 residues. Unmatched junction bases numbered 10, after V lost 8 bases and J lost 3 bases. CDR1 is MNHEY, CDR2 SMNVEV, per germline (reference sequence). CDR3 DNA sequence: TGTGCCAGCGCCCTCAGACAGGGGGCGCGTGGGGCCAACGTCCTGACTTTC. Protein product: CASALRQGARGANVLTF.

The CDR3 bases are TGCAGTGCCACCTGGGCGCTCGGGGTCTCGACCTACGAGCAGTACTTC. This gives the protein CSATWALGVSTYEQYF. The rearrangement links TRBV20-1 to TRBJ2-5, with D possibly being TRBD2 (5 bases). The closer fit of TRBJ2-7 to the DNA end suggests the J call may be wrong. CDR3 length equals 16 residues. The germline CDR1 and CDR2 sequences are DFQATT and SNEGSKA (reference sequence).

CDR3 bases: TGCAGCGCAGGCGGGGGCTCGATCAATGAGCAGTTCTTC. Protein sequence: CSAGGGSINEQFF. J is TRBJ2-1 and V is TRBV29-1, with TRBD2 as a possible D gene (7 bases). The CDR3 runs 13 residues. Germline V gene data show CDR1 as SQVTM and CDR2 as ANQGSEA. V was clipped by 7 bases and J by 6 bases, with 16 bases between them.

The V gene is TRBV6-5, the J gene TRBJ1-6; TRBD1 agrees at 11 bases. The CDR3 runs 15 residues. The J segment lost 8 bases and the V segment lost 3 bases, leaving 3 bases of the junction unmatched. Germline V gene lookup returns CDR1 MNHEY and CDR2 SVGAGI. The CDR3 region has the DNA TGTGCCAGCAGTTATGGACAGGGGGCTTATTCACCCCTCCACTTT. This sequence encodes CASSYGQGAYSPLHF.

This sequence joins TRBV10-3 and TRBJ1-2; tentative D call: TRBD1 (6 bases). CDR1 is ENHRY and CDR2 is SYGVKD in the germline V gene. V was pared by 7 bases and J by 8 bases, with 17 bases between. This CDR3 contains 13 residues. The CDR3 coding sequence is TGTGCCATCACCAACTGGGGGCAGGAGGGCTACACCTTC. It translates to CAITNWGQEGYTF.

The rearrangement links TRBV29-1 to TRBJ1-2, with TRBD1 identical over 7 bases. The germline gives CDR1 SQVTM, CDR2 ANQGSEA. After removal of 3 bases from V and 6 bases from J, the junction contained 10 bases not matched to a gene. The CDR3 is made up of 14 amino acids. The CDR3 DNA sequence: TGCAGCGTTGATCGAGGACAGGTTGATGATGGCTACACCTTC. Translated, it gives CSVDRGQVDDGYTF.

The V gene is TRBV20-1, the J gene TRBJ2-7; 9 bases fit TRBD2. The tail of the sequence fits TRBJ2-5 better, so the J call may be wrong. Germline lookup yields CDR1 DFQATT and CDR2 SNEGSKA (reference sequence). The CDR3 has 14 amino acids. The CDR3 DNA sequence: TGCAGTGCTAGAGTCGGGACTAGCAGGGAGACCCAGTACTTC. The encoded protein is CSARVGTSRETQYF.

The genes are TRBV29-1 and TRBJ2-1, with D tentatively TRBD2 (7 bases). Germline CDR1 reads SQVTM; CDR2 reads ANQGSEA. V dropped 6 bases and J dropped 6 bases, with 15 bases sitting between them. The length of the CDR3 is 13 residues. Written as DNA, the CDR3 is TGCAGCGTAGAGGGGGGGTTCGTCAATGAGCAGTTCTTC. Translated: CSVEGGFVNEQFF.

The chain combines TRBV18 with TRBJ2-7; D call uncertain. The CDR3 covers 12 residues. The V gene's germline CDR1 is KGHSH and CDR2 LQKENI. Trimming stripped 6 bases from V and 9 bases from J, with 15 bases between. The CDR3 loop reads CASSQTPPVQYF. The CDR3 bases are TGTGCCAGCTCCCAAACACCACCAGTGCAGTACTTC.

In regard to this clonotype: A read error is likely, as this CDR3 ends without the conserved phenylalanine or tryptophan. The DNA is omitted, as the CDR3 cannot be located on it reliably, and the CDR3 follows TCRdb's listing. The chain joins TRBV7-9 to TRBJ2-5; no DNA check was done on the table's D call, TRBD1. The CDR3 is 15 amino acids in total, end residues counted. From germline, CDR1 is SEHNR and CDR2 FQNEAQ (reference sequence). The CDR3 protein is CASSPEGYGGYTFGS.

The chain has TRBV12-5 and TRBJ2-1, with D maybe TRBD1 (5 bases). V shed 4 bases and J shed 7 bases, with 17 bases lying between them. CDR1 is LGHNT and CDR2 is FRNRAP in the germline V gene. The CDR3 loop spans 15 amino acids. CDR3 coding DNA: TGTGCTAGTGGTTCGGACACGGGTTACTTGAATGAGCAGTTCTTC. This translates into CASGSDTGYLNEQFF.